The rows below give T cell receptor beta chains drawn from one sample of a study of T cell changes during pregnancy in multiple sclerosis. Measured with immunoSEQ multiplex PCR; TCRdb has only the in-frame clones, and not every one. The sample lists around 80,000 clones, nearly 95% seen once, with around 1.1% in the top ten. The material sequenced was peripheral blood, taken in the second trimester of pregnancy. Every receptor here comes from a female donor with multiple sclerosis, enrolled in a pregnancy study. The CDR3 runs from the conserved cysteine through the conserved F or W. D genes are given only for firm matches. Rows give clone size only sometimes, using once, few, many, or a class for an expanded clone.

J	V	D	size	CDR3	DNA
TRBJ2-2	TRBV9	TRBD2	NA	CASSGRPSGRTGELFF	TGTGCCAGCAGCGGTAGGCCTAGCGGGAGAACCGGGGAGCTGTTTTTT
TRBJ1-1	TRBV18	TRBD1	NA	CASSPNRGLGMNTEAFF	TGTGCCAGCTCACCAAACAGGGGGTTGGGAATGAACACTGAAGCTTTCTTT
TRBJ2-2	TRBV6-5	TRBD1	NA	CASKDRGTGELFF	TGTGCCAGCAAAGACAGGGGCACCGGGGAGCTGTTTTTT
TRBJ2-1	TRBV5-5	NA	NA	CASSSGLFYNEQFF	TGTGCCAGCAGTTCTGGACTGTTCTACAATGAGCAGTTCTTC
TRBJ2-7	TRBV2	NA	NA	CASNGAHEQYF	TGTGCCAGCAATGGGGCTCACGAGCAGTACTTC
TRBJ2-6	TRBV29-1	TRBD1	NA	CSVGGQVPLSGANVLTF	TGCAGCGTGGGGGGACAGGTCCCTCTCTCTGGGGCCAACGTCCTGACTTTC
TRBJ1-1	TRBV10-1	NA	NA	CASSQTEENTEAFF	TGCGCCAGCAGTCAGACGGAGGAGAACACTGAAGCTTTCTTT
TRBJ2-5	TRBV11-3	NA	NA	CASSPLGGETQYF	TGTGCCAGCAGCCCACTAGGGGGAGAGACCCAGTACTTC
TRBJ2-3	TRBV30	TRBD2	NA	CAWSPAASGRTSYTQYF	TGTGCCTGGAGCCCCGCCGCTAGCGGGAGAACGTCATATACGCAGTATTTT
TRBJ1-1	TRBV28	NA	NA	CASSLTGPPEAFF	TGTGCCAGCAGCTTAACAGGGCCCCCTGAAGCTTTCTTT
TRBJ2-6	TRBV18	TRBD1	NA	CASSPVQGATSGANVLTF	TGTGCCAGCTCACCTGTACAGGGGGCTACTTCTGGGGCCAACGTCCTGACTTTC
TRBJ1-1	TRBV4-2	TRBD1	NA	CASSPTGGKVTEAFF	TGTGCCAGCAGCCCGACAGGGGGTAAGGTCACTGAAGCTTTCTTT
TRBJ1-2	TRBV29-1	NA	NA	CSVVRRGRRGASGYTF	TGCAGCGTTGTGCGGCGGGGTCGGCGGGGGGCGAGTGGCTACACCTTC
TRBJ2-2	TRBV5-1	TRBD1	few	CASSSVTGGTGELFF	TGCGCCAGCAGCTCTGTGACAGGGGGAACCGGGGAGCTGTTTTTT
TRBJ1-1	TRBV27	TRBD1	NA	CASSQSTGGATEAFF	TGTGCCAGCAGCCAATCAACAGGGGGGGCTACCGAAGCTTTCTTT
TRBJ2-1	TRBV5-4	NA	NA	CASSLFGGNEQFF	TGTGCCAGCAGCTTGTTCGGGGGCAATGAGCAGTTCTTC
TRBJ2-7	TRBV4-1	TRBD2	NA	CASSQVREAYEQYF	TGCGCCAGCAGCCAAGTCCGGGAGGCCTACGAGCAGTACTTC
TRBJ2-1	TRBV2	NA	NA	CASRRSGNSPYNEQFF	TGTGCCAGTCGCCGTTCAGGGAACTCCCCCTACAATGAGCAGTTCTTC
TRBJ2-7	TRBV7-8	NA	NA	CASSLAGALGHEQYF	TGTGCCAGCAGCTTAGCGGGGGCCCTCGGCCACGAGCAGTACTTC
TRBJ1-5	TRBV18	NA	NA	CASSPQGEGGNQPQHF	TGTGCCAGCTCACCACAAGGGGAAGGGGGCAATCAGCCCCAGCATTTT
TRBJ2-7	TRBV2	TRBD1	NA	CASALTGGIYEQYF	TGTGCCAGCGCCCTTACAGGGGGAATATACGAGCAGTACTTC
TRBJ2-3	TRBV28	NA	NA	CASSLGGTQGHTQYF	TGTGCCAGCAGTTTAGGTGGGACTCAAGGCCATACGCAGTATTTT
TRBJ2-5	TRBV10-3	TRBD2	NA	CAISGWLAGGGKETQYF	TGTGCCATCAGTGGCTGGCTAGCGGGAGGGGGGAAAGAGACCCAGTACTTC
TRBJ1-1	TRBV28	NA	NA	CASSPQGQEAFF	TGTGCCAGCAGTCCTCAAGGACAGGAAGCTTTCTTT
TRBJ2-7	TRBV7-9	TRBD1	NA	CASSLGTGALYEQYF	TGTGCCAGCAGCTTAGGCACAGGGGCCCTCTACGAGCAGTACTTC
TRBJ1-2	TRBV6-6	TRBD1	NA	CASSFLLSGGERYTF	TGTGCCAGCAGTTTCCTACTATCAGGGGGCGAACGCTACACCTTC
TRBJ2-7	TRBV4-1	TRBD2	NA	CASSRTGTSIYEQYF	TGCGCCAGCAGCCGGACCGGGACTAGCATCTACGAGCAGTACTTC
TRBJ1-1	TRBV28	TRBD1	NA	CASSLYQGASPEAFF	TGTGCCAGCAGTTTATATCAGGGGGCCTCCCCCGAAGCTTTCTTT
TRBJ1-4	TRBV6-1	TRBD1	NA	CASSGETGVATNEKLFF	TGTGCCAGCAGTGGGGAGACAGGGGTCGCAACTAATGAAAAACTGTTTTTT
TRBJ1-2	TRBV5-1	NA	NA	CASSLGGRGGYTF	TGCGCCAGCAGCTTGGGCGGAAGAGGGGGCTACACCTTC
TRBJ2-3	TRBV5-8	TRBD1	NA	CASSLEGAGQRVTDTQYF	TGTGCCAGCAGCTTGGAGGGGGCAGGTCAGCGAGTCACAGATACGCAGTATTTT